Each of the 7 T cell receptor beta chains below was sequenced from the same sample in a study of blood T cells in healthy people across ages. A sample-barcoded 5' primer and a J-beta primer mix were used in a second PCR of roughly 6 to 11 cycles. One entry per CDR3 protein, called by TCRdb with MiXCR from the 5' RACE reads. The table includes 700,000 or so distinct CDR3 sequences, 40% to 45% detected once. Specimen: blood. The receptor set was obtained from a man of 80 years or more in good health.

The rearrangement joins TRBV18 to TRBJ2-4; D may match TRBD1 or TRBD2 (5 bases each). Per germline, CDR1 KGHSH and CDR2 LQKENI. CDR3 length: 16 amino acids. The germline V and J ends were trimmed by 4 bases and 7 bases, with 20 bases remaining between them. CDR3 nucleotide sequence: TGTGCCAGCTCACGGGCGGACGGGACCAGAACGAACATTCAGTACTTC. It translates to CASSRADGTRTNIQYF. Using reference TRBV18 and TRBJ2-4 for the parts outside the CDR3, the full variable domain is NAGVMQNPRHLVRRRGQEARLRCSPMKGHSHVYWYRQLPEEGLKFMVYLQKENIIDESGMPKERFSAEFPKEGPSILRIQQVVRGDSAAYFCASSRADGTRTNIQYFGAGTRLSVL.

The chain recombines TRBV20-1 with TRBJ2-3; TRBD2 agrees at 9 bases. This CDR3 spans 16 amino acids. V shed 0 bases and J 1 base; nucleotides not matched to a gene: 5. In germline, CDR1 is DFQATT, CDR2 SNEGSKA (reference sequence). CDR3 nucleotide sequence: TGCAGTGCTAGAGATGGAGCGGGGGGCGGCACAGATACGCAGTATTTT. Its translation: CSARDGAGGGTDTQYF.

The chain employs TRBV6-2 or TRBV6-3 and TRBJ1-2, with D possibly being TRBD1 (5 bases). Trimming shortened V by 0 bases and J by 7 bases, and 12 bases separated the two germline ends. The CDR3 length is 14 residues. Germline CDR1 is MNHEY and CDR2 is SVGEGT. CDR3 protein: CASSYSGGILGYTF. The CDR3 DNA reads as TGTGCCAGCAGTTACTCCGGGGGAATACTTGGCTACACCTTC.

The chain combines TRBV18 with TRBJ2-5, with no clear D. V lost 4 bases to trimming and J lost 5 bases, with 14 bases between them. There are 14 residues in the CDR3. Germline V gene lookup returns CDR1 KGHSH and CDR2 LQKENI. CDR3 loop: CASSRGSLSETQYF. The CDR3 coding sequence is TGTGCCAGCTCACGGGGATCCCTGTCCGAGACCCAGTACTTC.

This chain links TRBV10-2 with TRBJ2-7; 9 bases map to TRBD1. Germline values: CDR1 WSHSY, CDR2 SAAADI. V was clipped by 6 bases and J by 1 base; unmatched bases: 7. CDR3 length equals 15 residues. This CDR3 reads CASRNLDRGSYEQYF. CDR3 DNA sequence: TGCGCCAGCAGAAACCTGGACAGGGGATCCTACGAGCAGTACTTC.

The chain employs TRBV20-1 and TRBJ2-3; 8 bases map to TRBD2. Germline V lookup: CDR1 DFQATT, CDR2 SNEGSKA (reference sequence). The CDR3 runs to 16 residues. The ends lost 1 base at V and 5 bases at J; junction bases unmatched: 11. CDR3: CSARAGRGERVDTQYF. The CDR3 nucleotides read TGCAGTGCTAGAGCGGGGCGGGGGGAAAGGGTAGATACGCAGTATTTT.

J is TRBJ2-7 and V is TRBV7-2; 7 bases align to TRBD1. V lost 5 bases and J lost 6; bases outside the gene matches: 10. Germline loops: CDR1 SGHTA, CDR2 FQGNSA. The CDR3 consists of 14 residues. The CDR3 here is CASSPGQAYGEQYF. CDR3 sequence (DNA): TGTGCCAGCAGCCCCGGACAGGCCTATGGCGAGCAGTACTTC.